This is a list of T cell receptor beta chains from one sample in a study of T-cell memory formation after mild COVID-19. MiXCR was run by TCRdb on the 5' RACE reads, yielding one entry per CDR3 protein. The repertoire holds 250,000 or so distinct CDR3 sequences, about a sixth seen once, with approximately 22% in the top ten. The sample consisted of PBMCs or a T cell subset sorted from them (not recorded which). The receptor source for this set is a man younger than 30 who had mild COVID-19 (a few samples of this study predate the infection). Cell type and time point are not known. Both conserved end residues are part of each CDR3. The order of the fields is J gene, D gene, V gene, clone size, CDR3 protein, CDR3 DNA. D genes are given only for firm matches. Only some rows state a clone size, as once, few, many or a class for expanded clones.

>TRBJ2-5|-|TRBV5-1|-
CASSWGAVQETQYF
TGCGCCAGCAGCTGGGGTGCGGTTCAAGAGACCCAGTACTTC
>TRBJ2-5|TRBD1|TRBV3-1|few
CASSRGTGQETQYF
TGTGCCAGCAGCCGAGGGACAGGGCAAGAGACCCAGTACTTC
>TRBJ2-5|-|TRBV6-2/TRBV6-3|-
CASSYSIRRYQETQYF
TGTGCCAGCAGTTACTCAATCCGGAGGTACCAAGAGACCCAGTACTTC
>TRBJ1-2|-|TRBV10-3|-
CAISEGNYGYTF
TGTGCCATCAGTGAGGGAAACTATGGCTACACCTTC
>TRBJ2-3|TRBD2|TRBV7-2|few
CASSRSGGALADTQYF
TGTGCCAGCAGTCGTAGCGGGGGGGCGTTGGCAGATACGCAGTATTTT
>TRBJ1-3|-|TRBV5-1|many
CASSQEFSGNTIYF
TGCGCCAGCAGCCAAGAGTTCTCTGGAAACACCATATATTTT
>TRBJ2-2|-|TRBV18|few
CASGTGWNTGELFF
TGTGCCAGCGGAACGGGATGGAACACCGGGGAGCTGTTTTTT
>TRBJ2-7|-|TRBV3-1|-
CASSPRDIAYEQYF
TGTGCCAGCAGCCCCAGGGATATCGCCTACGAGCAGTACTTC
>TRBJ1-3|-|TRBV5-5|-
CASSFPGGNTIYF
TGTGCCAGCAGCTTCCCCGGGGGAAACACCATATATTTT
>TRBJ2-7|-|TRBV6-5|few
CASSLLQGSEQYF
TGTGCCAGCAGTTTGCTTCAGGGGAGCGAGCAGTACTTC
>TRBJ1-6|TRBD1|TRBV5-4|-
CASRDTGENSPLHF
TGTGCCAGCAGGGACACAGGGGAAAATTCACCCCTCCACTTT
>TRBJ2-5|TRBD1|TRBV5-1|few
CASSGRDRQETQYF
TGCGCCAGCAGCGGCAGGGACAGGCAAGAGACCCAGTACTTC
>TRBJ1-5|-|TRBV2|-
CASSDAGRQPQHF
TGTGCCAGCAGTGACGCAGGGAGGCAGCCCCAGCATTTT
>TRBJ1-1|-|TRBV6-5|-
CASSYSVQGEAFF
TGTGCCAGCAGTTACTCGGTCCAGGGCGAAGCTTTCTTT
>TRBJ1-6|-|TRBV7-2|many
CASSRSGPNSPLHF
TGTGCCAGCAGCCGGTCGGGGCCTAATTCACCCCTCCACTTT
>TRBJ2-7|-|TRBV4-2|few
CASSLSPSGPYEQYF
TGTGCCAGCAGCCTCAGTCCCAGCGGGCCCTACGAGCAGTACTTC
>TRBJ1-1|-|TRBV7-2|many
CASSLRAQNTEAFF
TGTGCCAGCAGCTTAAGGGCCCAGAACACTGAAGCTTTCTTT
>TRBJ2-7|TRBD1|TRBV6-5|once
CASIGQGSEQYF
TGTGCCAGCATCGGACAGGGATCCGAGCAGTACTTC
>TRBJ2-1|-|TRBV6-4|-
CASSDRQTNEQFF
TGTGCCAGCAGTGACCGACAGACCAATGAGCAGTTCTTC
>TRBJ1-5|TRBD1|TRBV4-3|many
CASSPTGDSYQPQHF
TGCGCCAGCAGCCCAACAGGGGACAGTTATCAGCCCCAGCATTTT
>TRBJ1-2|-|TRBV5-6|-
CASSLDSGYTF
TGTGCCAGCAGTCTGGACAGTGGCTACACCTTC
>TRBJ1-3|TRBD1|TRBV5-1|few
CASSSQGARGNTIYF
TGCGCCAGCAGCTCCCAGGGGGCGCGTGGAAACACCATATATTTT
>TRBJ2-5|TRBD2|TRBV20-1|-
CSASGGAPRETQYF
TGCAGTGCTAGCGGGGGGGCCCCCAGAGAGACCCAGTACTTC